Each of the 3 T cell receptor beta chains below was sequenced from the same sample in a study of blood T cell repertoires in COVID-19. Data came from immunoSEQ multiplex PCR; TCRdb stores just in-frame clones and leaves some out. The table records roughly 380,000 clones, over 75% of them present only once. Source material: PBMCs or T cells enriched from blood (not recorded which). The receptors here all came from a woman aged 25 to 39 who had recovered from COVID-19.

This chain joins TRBV15 and TRBJ1-4; 12 bases fit TRBD1. This CDR3 is 16 amino acids long. The germline gives CDR1 LNHNV, CDR2 YYDKDF (reference sequence). J lost 8 bases, V lost 3 bases, and 7 bases had no gene match. As DNA, the CDR3 is TGTGCCACCAGCAGGGACCCCGGGACAGGGGGCGAAAAACTGTTTTTT. Amino acids: CATSRDPGTGGEKLFF.

This clone was detected once. This chain connects TRBV14 to TRBJ2-1, with D possibly matching TRBD2 (5 bases). Trimming removed 4 bases from V and 9 bases from J, with 19 bases in between. The CDR3 is made up of 15 amino acids. Looked up from germline, CDR1 is SGHDN and CDR2 is FVKESK. In DNA, the CDR3 is TGTGCCAGCAGCCCCCGATGGGGAGTTCGAAGTGAGCAGTTCTTC. It encodes CASSPRWGVRSEQFF.

This clone was observed a single time. This chain links TRBV15 with TRBJ2-1; 8 bases align to TRBD2. With 4 bases clipped from V and 6 bases from J, the junction kept 8 bases outside the gene matches. Germline V CDR1 and CDR2: LNHNV, YYDKDF (reference sequence). The CDR3 runs 15 residues. The DNA for the CDR3 is TGTGCCACCAGCACTTACGGACTAGCAGGCAATGAGCAGTTCTTC. This codes for CATSTYGLAGNEQFF.